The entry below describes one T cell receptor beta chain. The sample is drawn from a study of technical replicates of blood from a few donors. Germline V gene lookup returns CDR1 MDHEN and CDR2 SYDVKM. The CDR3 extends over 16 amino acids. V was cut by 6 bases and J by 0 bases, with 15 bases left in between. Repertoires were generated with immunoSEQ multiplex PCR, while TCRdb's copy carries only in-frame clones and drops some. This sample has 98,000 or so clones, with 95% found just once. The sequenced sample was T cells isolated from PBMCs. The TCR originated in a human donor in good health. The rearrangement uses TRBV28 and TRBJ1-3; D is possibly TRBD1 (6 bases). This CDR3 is CASRAGTSVSGNTIYF. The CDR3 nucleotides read TGTGCCAGCAGGGCCGGGACATCCGTCTCTGGAAACACCATATATTTT.